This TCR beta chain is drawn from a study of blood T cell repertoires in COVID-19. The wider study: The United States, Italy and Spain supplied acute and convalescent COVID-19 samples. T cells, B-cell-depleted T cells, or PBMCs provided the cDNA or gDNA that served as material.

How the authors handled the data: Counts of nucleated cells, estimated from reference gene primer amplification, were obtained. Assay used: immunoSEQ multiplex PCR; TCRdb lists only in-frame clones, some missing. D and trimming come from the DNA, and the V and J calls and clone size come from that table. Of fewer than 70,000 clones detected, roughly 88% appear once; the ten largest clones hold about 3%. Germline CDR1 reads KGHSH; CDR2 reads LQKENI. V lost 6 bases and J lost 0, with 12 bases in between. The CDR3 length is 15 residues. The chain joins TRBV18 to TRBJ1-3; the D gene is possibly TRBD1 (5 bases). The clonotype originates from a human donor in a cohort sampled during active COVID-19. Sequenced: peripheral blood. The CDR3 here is CASSPRGDSGNTIYF. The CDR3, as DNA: TGTGCCAGCTCCCCGCGGGGCGACTCTGGAAACACCATATATTTT.